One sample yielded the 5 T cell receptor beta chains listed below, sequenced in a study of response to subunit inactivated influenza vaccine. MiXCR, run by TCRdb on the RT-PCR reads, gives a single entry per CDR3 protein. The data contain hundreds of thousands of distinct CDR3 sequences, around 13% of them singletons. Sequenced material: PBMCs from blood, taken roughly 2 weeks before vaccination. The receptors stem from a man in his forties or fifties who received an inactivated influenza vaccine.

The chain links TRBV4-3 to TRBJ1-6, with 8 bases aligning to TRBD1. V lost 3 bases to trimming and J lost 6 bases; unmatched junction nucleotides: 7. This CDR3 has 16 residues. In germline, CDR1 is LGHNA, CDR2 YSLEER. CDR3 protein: CASSQAGGSSNSPLHF. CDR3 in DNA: TGCGCCAGCAGCCAGGCAGGGGGCAGTTCTAATTCACCCCTCCACTTT.

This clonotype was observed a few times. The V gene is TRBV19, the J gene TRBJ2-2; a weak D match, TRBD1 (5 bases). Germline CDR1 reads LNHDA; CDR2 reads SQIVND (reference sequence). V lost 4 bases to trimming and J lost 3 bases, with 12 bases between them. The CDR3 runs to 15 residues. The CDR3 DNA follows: TGTGCCAGTAGTACCTTTCTGACAGACACCGGGGAGCTGTTTTTT. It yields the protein CASSTFLTDTGELFF.

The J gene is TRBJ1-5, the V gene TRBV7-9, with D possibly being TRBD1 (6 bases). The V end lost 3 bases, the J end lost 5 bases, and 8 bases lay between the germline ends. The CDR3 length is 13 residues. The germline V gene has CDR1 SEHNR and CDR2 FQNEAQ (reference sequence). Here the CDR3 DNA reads TGTGCCAGCAGCTTGGGGGCCTATCAGCCCCAGCATTTT. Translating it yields CASSLGAYQPQHF.

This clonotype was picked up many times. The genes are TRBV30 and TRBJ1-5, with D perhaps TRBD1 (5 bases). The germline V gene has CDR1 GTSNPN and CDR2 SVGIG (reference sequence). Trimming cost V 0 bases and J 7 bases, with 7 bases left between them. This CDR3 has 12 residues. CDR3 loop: CAWSVWGQPQHF. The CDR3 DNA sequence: TGTGCCTGGAGTGTGTGGGGCCAGCCCCAGCATTTT.

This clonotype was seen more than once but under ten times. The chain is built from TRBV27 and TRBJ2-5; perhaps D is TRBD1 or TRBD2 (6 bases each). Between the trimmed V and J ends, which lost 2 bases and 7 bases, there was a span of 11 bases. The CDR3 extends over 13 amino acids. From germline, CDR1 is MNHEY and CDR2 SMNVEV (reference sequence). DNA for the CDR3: TGTGCCAGCAGTTTAACCAAGGGGGGGACCCAGTACTTC. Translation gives CASSLTKGGTQYF.